The source of this T cell receptor beta chain is a study of chronic HIV infection and antiretroviral therapy. This clonotype was seen more than once but under ten times. The CDR3 totals 13 residues. J was trimmed by 5 bases and V by 6 bases; bases with no gene match: 7. Per the germline V gene, CDR1 is SQVTM and CDR2 is ANQGSEA. TCRdb used MiXCR to reprocess the 5' RACE reads, holding one entry per CDR3 protein. The sample has about 38,000 distinct CDR3 sequences; roughly 8% are singletons. Sequenced input: peripheral blood. V and J are TRBV29-1 and TRBJ2-5; 9 bases line up with TRBD1. The receptor's source is an adult who had HIV and had not received antiretroviral therapy, or was an uninfected healthy control (not recorded which). CDR3 in DNA: TGCAGCGTATGGACAGGGGCGTGGGAGACCCAGTACTTC. Translating gives CSVWTGAWETQYF.